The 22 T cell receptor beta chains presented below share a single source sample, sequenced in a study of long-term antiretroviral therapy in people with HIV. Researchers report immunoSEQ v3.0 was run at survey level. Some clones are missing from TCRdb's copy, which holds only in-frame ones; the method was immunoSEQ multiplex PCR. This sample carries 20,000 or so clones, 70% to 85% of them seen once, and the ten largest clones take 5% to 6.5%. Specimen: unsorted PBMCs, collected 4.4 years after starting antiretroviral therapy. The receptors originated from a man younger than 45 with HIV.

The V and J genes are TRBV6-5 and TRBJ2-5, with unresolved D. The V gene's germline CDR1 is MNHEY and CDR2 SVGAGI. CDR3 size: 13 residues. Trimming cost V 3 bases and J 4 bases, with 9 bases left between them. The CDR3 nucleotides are TGTGCCAGCAGTTATAGGTCGGGAGAGACCCAGTACTTC. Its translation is CASSYRSGETQYF.

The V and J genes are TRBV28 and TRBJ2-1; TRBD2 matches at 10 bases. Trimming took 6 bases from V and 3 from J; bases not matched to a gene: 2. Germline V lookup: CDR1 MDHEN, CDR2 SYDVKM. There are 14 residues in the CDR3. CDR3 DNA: TGTGCCAGCAGACCTAGCGGGAGCTACAATGAGCAGTTCTTC. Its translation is CASRPSGSYNEQFF.

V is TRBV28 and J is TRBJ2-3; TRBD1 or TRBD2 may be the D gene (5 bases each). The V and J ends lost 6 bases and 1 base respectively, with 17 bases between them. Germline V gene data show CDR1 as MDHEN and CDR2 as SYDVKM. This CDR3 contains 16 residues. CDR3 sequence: CASSGDYVGRTDTQYF. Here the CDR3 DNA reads TGTGCCAGCAGCGGAGACTATGTGGGACGCACAGATACGCAGTATTTT. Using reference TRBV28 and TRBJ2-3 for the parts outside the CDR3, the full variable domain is DVKVTQSSRYLVKRTGEKVFLECVQDMDHENMFWYRQDPGLGLRLIYFSYDVKMKEKGDIPEGYSVSREKKERFSLILESASTNQTSMYLCASSGDYVGRTDTQYFGPGTRLTVL.

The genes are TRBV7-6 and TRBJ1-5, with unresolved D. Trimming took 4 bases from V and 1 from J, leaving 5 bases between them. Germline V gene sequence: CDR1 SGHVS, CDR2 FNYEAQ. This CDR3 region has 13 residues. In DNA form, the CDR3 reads TGTGCCAGCAGCTCCAGCAGCAATCAGCCCCAGCATTTT. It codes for CASSSSSNQPQHF.

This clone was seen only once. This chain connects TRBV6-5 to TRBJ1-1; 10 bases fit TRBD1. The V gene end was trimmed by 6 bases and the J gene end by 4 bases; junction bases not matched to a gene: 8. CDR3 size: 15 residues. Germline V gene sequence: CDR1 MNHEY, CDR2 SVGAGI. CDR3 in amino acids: CASRGRDRGVTEAFF. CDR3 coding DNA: TGTGCCAGCAGAGGGAGGGACAGGGGTGTCACTGAAGCTTTCTTT.

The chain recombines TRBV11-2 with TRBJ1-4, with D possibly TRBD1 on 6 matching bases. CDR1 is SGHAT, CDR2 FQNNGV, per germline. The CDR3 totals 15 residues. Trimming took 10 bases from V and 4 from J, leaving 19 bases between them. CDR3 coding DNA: TGTGCCACCTCAGCCACAGGGTACGATAATGAAAAACTGTTTTTT. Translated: CATSATGYDNEKLFF.

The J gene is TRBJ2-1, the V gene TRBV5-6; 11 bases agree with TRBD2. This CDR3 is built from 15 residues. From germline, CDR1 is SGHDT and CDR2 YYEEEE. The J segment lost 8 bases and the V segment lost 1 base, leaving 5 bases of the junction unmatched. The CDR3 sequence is CASSLRPSGRYEQFF. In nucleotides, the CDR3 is TGTGCCAGCAGCTTGAGGCCTAGCGGGAGGTATGAGCAGTTCTTC.

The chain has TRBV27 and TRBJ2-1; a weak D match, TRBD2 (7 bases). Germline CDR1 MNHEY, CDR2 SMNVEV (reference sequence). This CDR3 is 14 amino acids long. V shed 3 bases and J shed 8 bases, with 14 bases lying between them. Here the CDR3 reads CASSFGGPWDEQFF. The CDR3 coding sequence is TGTGCCAGCAGTTTCGGGGGGCCCTGGGATGAGCAGTTCTTC.

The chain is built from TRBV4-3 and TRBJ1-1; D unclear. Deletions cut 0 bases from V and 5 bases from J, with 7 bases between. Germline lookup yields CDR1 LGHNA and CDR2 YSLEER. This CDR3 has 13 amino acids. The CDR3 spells CASSQDGLTEAFF. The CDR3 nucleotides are TGCGCCAGCAGCCAAGATGGTTTGACTGAAGCTTTCTTT.

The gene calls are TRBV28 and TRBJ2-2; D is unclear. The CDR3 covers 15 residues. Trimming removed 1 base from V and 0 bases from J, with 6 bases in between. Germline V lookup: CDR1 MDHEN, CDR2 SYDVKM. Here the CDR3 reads CASSLFSPNTGELFF. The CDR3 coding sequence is TGTGCCAGCAGTTTATTTTCACCGAACACCGGGGAGCTGTTTTTT.

The CDR3 bases are TGTGCCAGCAGTCCCCTTAATTCGGACAGGGGGCCGGATGGCTACACCTTC. This gives the protein CASSPLNSDRGPDGYTF. The chain has TRBV28 and TRBJ1-2, with 11 positions matching TRBD1. Germline CDR1 and CDR2: MDHEN and SYDVKM. This CDR3 contains 17 residues. The V and J ends lost 5 bases and 6 bases, in that order; junction bases with no gene match: 14.

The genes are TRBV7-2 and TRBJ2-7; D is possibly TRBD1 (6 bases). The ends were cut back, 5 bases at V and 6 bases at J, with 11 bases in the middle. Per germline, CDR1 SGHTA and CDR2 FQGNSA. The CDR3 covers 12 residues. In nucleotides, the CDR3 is TGTGCCAGCAGCCAGGGGCCCCTCGAGCAGTACTTC. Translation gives CASSQGPLEQYF. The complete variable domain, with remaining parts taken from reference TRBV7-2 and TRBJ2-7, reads GAGVSQSPSNKVTEKGKDVELRCDPISGHTALYWYRQSLGQGLEFLIYFQGNSAPDKSGLPSDRFSAERTGGSVSTLTIQRTQQEDSAVYLCASSQGPLEQYFGPGTRLTVT.

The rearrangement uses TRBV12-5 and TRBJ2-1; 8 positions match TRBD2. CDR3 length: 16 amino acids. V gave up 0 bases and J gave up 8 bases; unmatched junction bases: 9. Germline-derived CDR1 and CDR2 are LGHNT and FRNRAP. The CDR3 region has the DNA TGTGCTAGTGGTTTGGTACTAAGCGGGAGACAGTATGAGCAGTTCTTC. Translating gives CASGLVLSGRQYEQFF.

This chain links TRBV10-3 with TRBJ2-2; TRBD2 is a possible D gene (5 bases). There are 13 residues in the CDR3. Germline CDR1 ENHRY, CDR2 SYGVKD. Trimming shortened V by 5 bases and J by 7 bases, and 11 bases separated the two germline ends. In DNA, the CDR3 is TGTGCCATCAGTACGAGAGCGGACGGGGAGCTGTTTTTT. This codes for CAISTRADGELFF.

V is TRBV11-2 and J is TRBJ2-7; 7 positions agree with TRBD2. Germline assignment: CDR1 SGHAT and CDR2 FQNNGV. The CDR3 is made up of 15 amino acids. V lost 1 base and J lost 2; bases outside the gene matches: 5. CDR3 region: CASSLGPAGTYEQYF. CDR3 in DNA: TGTGCCAGCAGCTTAGGTCCAGCGGGGACCTACGAGCAGTACTTC.

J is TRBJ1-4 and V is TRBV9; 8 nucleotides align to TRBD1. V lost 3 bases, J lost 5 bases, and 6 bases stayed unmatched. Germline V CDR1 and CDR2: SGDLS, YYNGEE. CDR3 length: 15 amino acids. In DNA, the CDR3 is TGTGCCAGCAGCGCAATACAGGGGGACAATGAAAAACTGTTTTTT. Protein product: CASSAIQGDNEKLFF.

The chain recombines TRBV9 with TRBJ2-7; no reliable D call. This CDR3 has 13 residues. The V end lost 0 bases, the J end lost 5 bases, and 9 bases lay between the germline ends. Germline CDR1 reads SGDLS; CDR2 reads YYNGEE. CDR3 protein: CASSVGYGDEQYF. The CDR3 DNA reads TGTGCCAGCAGCGTAGGGTACGGAGACGAGCAGTACTTC. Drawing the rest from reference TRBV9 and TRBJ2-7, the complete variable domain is DSGVTQTPKHLITATGQRVTLRCSPRSGDLSVYWYQQSLDQGLQFLIQYYNGEERAKGNILERFSAQQFPDLHSELNLSSLELGDSALYFCASSVGYGDEQYFGPGTRLTVT.

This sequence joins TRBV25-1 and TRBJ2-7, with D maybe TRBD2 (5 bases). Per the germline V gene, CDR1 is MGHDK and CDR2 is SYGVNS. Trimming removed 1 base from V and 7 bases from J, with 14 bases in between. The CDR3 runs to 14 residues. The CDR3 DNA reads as TGTGCCAGCAGTGAATGGGGAGACCTGAGTGAGCAGTACTTC. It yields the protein CASSEWGDLSEQYF.

CDR3 bases: TGTGCCAGCACAGACAGGGGCGGGAACTATGGCTACACCTTC. Translation gives CASTDRGGNYGYTF. The rearrangement uses TRBV27 and TRBJ1-2; 8 nucleotides align to TRBD1. The CDR3 contains 14 residues. Germline V gene sequence: CDR1 MNHEY, CDR2 SMNVEV (reference sequence). The V and J ends lost 7 bases and 2 bases, in that order; junction bases with no gene match: 6.

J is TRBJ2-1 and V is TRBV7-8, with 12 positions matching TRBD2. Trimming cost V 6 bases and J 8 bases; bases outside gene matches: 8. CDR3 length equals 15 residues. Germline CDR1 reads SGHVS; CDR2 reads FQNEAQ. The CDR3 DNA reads TGTGCCAGCAGAACCGGACTAGCGGGACTCGATGAGCAGTTCTTC. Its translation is CASRTGLAGLDEQFF. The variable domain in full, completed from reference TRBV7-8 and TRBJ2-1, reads GAGVSQSPRYKVAKRGQDVALRCDPISGHVSLFWYQQALGQGPEFLTYFQNEAQLDKSGLPSDRFFAERPEGSVSTLKIQRTQQEDSAVYLCASRTGLAGLDEQFFGPGTRLTVL.

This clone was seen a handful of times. The CDR3 DNA sequence: TGCGCCAGCAGCTTGGAAGGGACAGGGGGAAACACCATATATTTT. It codes for CASSLEGTGGNTIYF. The J gene is TRBJ1-3, the V gene TRBV5-1; 9 bases match TRBD1. Unmatched junction bases numbered 2, after V lost 0 bases and J lost 4 bases. This CDR3 is built from 15 residues. Germline CDR1 reads SGHRS; CDR2 reads YFSETQ. Based on the CDR3 plus reference TRBV5-1 and TRBJ1-3, the full variable domain is KAGVTQTPRYLIKTRGQQVTLSCSPISGHRSVSWYQQTPGQGLQFLFEYFSETQRNKGNFPGRFSGRQFSNSRSEMNVSTLELGDSALYLCASSLEGTGGNTIYFGEGSWLTVV.

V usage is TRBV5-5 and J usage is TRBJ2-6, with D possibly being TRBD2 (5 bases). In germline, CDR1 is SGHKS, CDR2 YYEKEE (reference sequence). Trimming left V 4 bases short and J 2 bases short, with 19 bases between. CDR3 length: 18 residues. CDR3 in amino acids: CASSRTTDYSAGANVLTF. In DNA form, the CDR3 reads TGTGCCAGCAGCCGGACGACTGATTATAGCGCTGGGGCCAACGTCCTGACTTTC.